The TCR beta chain under discussion was sequenced for a study of control samples from healthy donors and cancer patients. J lost 1 base, V lost 11 bases, and 10 bases had no gene match. This CDR3 contains 15 residues. Germline CDR1 reads LNHDA; CDR2 reads SQIVND (reference sequence). Data came from immunoSEQ multiplex PCR; TCRdb stores just in-frame clones and leaves some out. The sample includes 150,000 to 200,000 clones, 85% to 90% of them seen just once. The origin of this receptor is a woman in her 30s in good health. This rearrangement joins TRBV19 to TRBJ2-2, with 7 bases identical to TRBD2. Sequencing input: blood. For the CDR3, the DNA is TGTGCCTCCGGTCAGGGACTACAGAACACCGGGGAGCTGTTTTTT. Protein: CASGQGLQNTGELFF.